These 10 T cell receptor beta chains share one sample of origin, sequenced in a study of beta chain features in type 1 diabetes. Study-wide findings and caveats: Significant though moderate, a shortening of TCRB CDR3s appeared in all four CD4+ subsets of Type 1 diabetes patients.

Expressed TCRB transcripts were sequenced because the isolated RNA had all been reverse transcribed beforehand. Some clones are missing from TCRdb's copy, which holds only in-frame ones; the method was immunoSEQ multiplex PCR. The sample lists 330,000 or so clones, 10% to 15% occurring once. For these TCRs, the target antigens are not known. Sequences were obtained from naive CD4+ T cells from blood. Receptors were obtained from a woman under 30 with type 1 diabetes.

This clone was observed a handful of times. The V call is TRBV15, the J call TRBJ1-4; no clear D. CDR3 length: 13 amino acids. Germline V gene data show CDR1 as LNHNV and CDR2 as YYDKDF (reference sequence). Deletions cut 0 bases from V and 4 bases from J, with 3 bases between. The CDR3 DNA sequence: TGTGCCACCAGCAGAGATAGTAATGAAAAACTGTTTTTT. It encodes CATSRDSNEKLFF.

This clone was counted a few times. The CDR3 DNA sequence: TGCGCCAGCAGCGCGGGACAGGGGGGGACAGATACGCAGTATTTT. It is translated as CASSAGQGGTDTQYF. The chain joins TRBV5-1 to TRBJ2-3; TRBD1 aligns across 11 bases. In germline, CDR1 is SGHRS, CDR2 YFSETQ. The ends lost 4 bases at V and 3 bases at J; junction bases unmatched: 4. The CDR3 totals 15 residues.

The rearrangement joins TRBV18 to TRBJ2-7, with TRBD1 identical over 9 bases. The trim removed 1 base at V and 6 bases at J, leaving 7 bases unmatched. The CDR3 consists of 15 residues. Germline lookup yields CDR1 KGHSH and CDR2 LQKENI. The CDR3 DNA sequence: TGTGCCAGCTCACCACGGGGGACAGGGCCGTCCGAGCAGTACTTC. This codes for CASSPRGTGPSEQYF.

The V call is TRBV7-9, the J call TRBJ2-6; D perhaps matches TRBD1 (6 bases). Germline V gene sequence: CDR1 SEHNR, CDR2 FQNEAQ (reference sequence). The CDR3 runs 17 residues. The V end lost 7 bases, the J end lost 0 bases, and 16 bases lay between the germline ends. The CDR3 is CASTWAGDSSGANVLTF. The CDR3 bases are TGTGCCAGCACGTGGGCAGGGGATAGCTCTGGGGCCAACGTCCTGACTTTC.

This clone was picked up a small number of times. The CDR3 loop reads CASSLMSDTGELFF. The CDR3, as DNA: TGCGCCAGCAGCTTGATGAGCGACACCGGGGAGCTGTTTTTT. This sequence joins TRBV5-1 and TRBJ2-2, with unresolved D. V dropped 1 base and J dropped 3 bases, with 7 bases sitting between them. The CDR3 extends over 14 amino acids. Germline CDR1 is SGHRS and CDR2 is YFSETQ.

A note on this clone: Within the sample, other DNA sequences also encode this same CDR3. V and J are TRBV28 and TRBJ2-3; D is undetermined. The CDR3 is 13 amino acids. With 6 bases removed from V and 0 bases from J, the gap between germline ends came to 7 bases. Germline V gene lookup returns CDR1 MDHEN and CDR2 SYDVKM. CDR3 residues: CASSPGSTDTQYF. In DNA, the CDR3 is TGTGCCAGCAGCCCCGGGAGCACAGATACGCAGTATTTT. Looking up the rest from reference TRBV28 and TRBJ2-3 gives the full variable domain: DVKVTQSSRYLVKRTGEKVFLECVQDMDHENMFWYRQDPGLGLRLIYFSYDVKMKEKGDIPEGYSVSREKKERFSLILESASTNQTSMYLCASSPGSTDTQYFGPGTRLTVL.

Concerning this clone: Different DNA sequences within this sample yield the same CDR3. The chain recombines TRBV20-1 with TRBJ2-7; D uncertain. The germline CDR1 and CDR2 sequences are DFQATT and SNEGSKA (reference sequence). This CDR3 region has 11 residues. Trimming cost V 3 bases and J 3 bases, with 6 bases left between them. The CDR3 region is CSASGGYEQYF. CDR3 bases: TGCAGTGCTAGCGGCGGCTACGAGCAGTACTTC.

V usage is TRBV4-3 and J usage is TRBJ1-1; TRBD1 matches 7 bases. Germline CDR1 and CDR2: LGHNA and YSLEER. With V trimmed by 0 bases and J by 4 bases, 5 bases remained unmatched. CDR3 size: 15 residues. In DNA form, the CDR3 reads TGCGCCAGCAGCCAAGAAGCCGCAGGGGGCACTGAAGCTTTCTTT. Its translation is CASSQEAAGGTEAFF.

This chain joins TRBV6-6 and TRBJ2-7; D unclear. V was shortened by 8 bases and J by 0 bases, with 8 bases between the two germline ends. CDR3 length: 12 amino acids. Germline V gene sequence: CDR1 MNHNY, CDR2 SVGAGI (reference sequence). The chain's CDR3 is CASGHRSYEQYF. The CDR3 nucleotides read TGTGCCAGCGGGCACCGCTCCTACGAGCAGTACTTC.

This clone was counted only a few times. The chain has TRBV4-2 and TRBJ2-1; 9 bases line up with TRBD2. The V and J ends lost 1 base and 4 bases, in that order; junction bases with no gene match: 5. The CDR3 spans 16 residues. CDR1 LGHNA and CDR2 YNFKEQ come from the germline V gene. The CDR3 DNA is TGTGCCAGCAGCCAAGTTGCTAGCGGGGTGTACAATGAGCAGTTCTTC. Translation: CASSQVASGVYNEQFF.